What follows are 8 T cell receptor beta chains derived from one specimen sequenced in a study of blood T cell repertoires in COVID-19. TCRdb's table, derived via immunoSEQ multiplex PCR, lists solely in-frame clones and lacks some. The sample has roughly 180,000 clones; approximately 85% are singletons. Sequenced input: peripheral blood. All receptors come from an older woman with COVID-19, enrolled during active disease.

This clone was detected only once. This sequence joins TRBV6-7 and TRBJ2-3, with 9 bases aligning to TRBD2. TRBV6-7 is an open reading frame whose function is uncertain. Trimming took 2 bases from V and 5 from J; bases not matched to a gene: 11. The CDR3 has 17 amino acids. This CDR3 reads CASSYPTVREGKDTQYF. CDR3 sequence (DNA): TGTGCCAGCAGTTACCCGACGGTGCGGGAGGGGAAAGATACGCAGTATTTT.

V gene TRBV30 combines with J gene TRBJ1-2; D may be TRBD1 (6 bases). The CDR3 has 13 amino acids. Germline V lookup: CDR1 GTSNPN, CDR2 SVGIG (reference sequence). With 4 bases removed from V and 7 bases from J, the gap between germline ends came to 16 bases. This CDR3 reads CAWNLKAGAGYTF. The CDR3 nucleotides are TGTGCCTGGAATCTCAAAGCAGGGGCTGGCTACACCTTC.

The chain has TRBV30 and TRBJ2-5, with TRBD1 identical over 7 bases. Germline loops: CDR1 GTSNPN, CDR2 SVGIG (reference sequence). This CDR3 has 13 amino acids. V trimming: 4 bases; J trimming: 1 base; junction bases outside the gene matches: 3. CDR3 protein: CAWNRGRQETQYF. The CDR3 region has the DNA TGTGCCTGGAACAGGGGACGCCAAGAGACCCAGTACTTC.

The chain couples TRBV19 to TRBJ1-4, with D perhaps TRBD1 (6 bases). The length of the CDR3 is 17 residues. V lost 2 bases, J lost 6 bases, and 19 bases lay in between. Germline V gives CDR1 LNHDA, CDR2 SQIVND (reference sequence). In DNA, the CDR3 is TGTGCCAGTAGTATATACGCCGGACAGACGAGACATGAAAAACTGTTTTTT. Its translation is CASSIYAGQTRHEKLFF. Full variable domain (outside the CDR3, taken from reference TRBV19 and TRBJ1-4): DGGITQSPKYLFRKEGQNVTLSCEQNLNHDAMYWYRQDPGQGLRLIYYSQIVNDFQKGDIAEGYSVSREKKESFPLTVTSAQKNPTAFYLCASSIYAGQTRHEKLFFGSGTQLSVL.

The chain recombines TRBV7-6 with TRBJ2-3; perhaps TRBD2 as D (5 bases). Trimming removed 4 bases at V and 2 bases at J, with 16 bases between. Germline CDR1 SGHVS, CDR2 FNYEAQ. CDR3 size: 16 residues. Written as DNA, the CDR3 is TGTGCCAGCAGCTCCCTAGCTGCTGGGTCCACAGATACGCAGTATTTT. Translated: CASSSLAAGSTDTQYF.

In this sample, this clone turned up once. The chain has TRBV5-1 and TRBJ1-1, with a tentative D call TRBD1 (6 bases). Germline-derived CDR1 and CDR2 are SGHRS and YFSETQ. V lost 4 bases and J lost 2, with 9 bases in between. CDR3 size: 13 residues. CDR3 DNA sequence: TGCGCCAGCAGCCCCAGGGGTAACACTGAAGCTTTCTTT. Translated: CASSPRGNTEAFF.

This chain links TRBV11-2 with TRBJ2-1; 12 positions match TRBD1. V was clipped by 5 bases and J by 9 bases; unmatched bases: 11. Germline lookup yields CDR1 SGHAT and CDR2 FQNNGV. The CDR3 covers 16 residues. The CDR3 sequence is CASSRSPGQGASEQFF. DNA of the CDR3: TGTGCCAGCAGCCGAAGTCCGGGACAGGGGGCCAGTGAGCAGTTCTTC. Full variable domain (missing parts from reference TRBV11-2 and TRBJ2-1): EAGVAQSPRYKIIEKRQSVAFWCNPISGHATLYWYQQILGQGPKLLIQFQNNGVVDDSQLPKDRFSAERLKGVDSTLKIQPAKLEDSAVYLCASSRSPGQGASEQFFGPGTRLTVL.

The V gene is TRBV12-3 or TRBV12-4, the J gene TRBJ2-4; D is unresolved. Trimming shortened V by 7 bases and J by 3 bases, and 10 bases separated the two germline ends. This CDR3 spans 13 amino acids. The CDR3 DNA reads TGTGCCAGCACCCAATCAATCAAAAACATTCAGTACTTC. Protein product: CASTQSIKNIQYF.